Following are 27 T cell receptor beta chains from one sample sequenced in a study of blood T cells in healthy people across ages. A second PCR, run for about 7 to 11 cycles, used a sample-barcoded 5' primer plus a J-beta primer mix. TCRdb re-called the 5' RACE reads with MiXCR, one entry per CDR3 protein. The table includes approximately 320,000 distinct CDR3 sequences, around 29% detected once. Specimen: blood. The receptor set was obtained from a woman aged 65 to 85 in good health.

This clonotype was seen a handful of times. The chain couples TRBV6-2 or TRBV6-3 to TRBJ1-5; no reliable D call. Trimming left V 3 bases short and J 5 bases short, with 8 bases between. The CDR3 is made up of 13 amino acids. Germline loops: CDR1 MNHEY, CDR2 SVGEGT. The CDR3 nucleotides are TGTGCCAGCAGTTATTCCGTGGATCAGCCCCAGCATTTT. The encoded protein is CASSYSVDQPQHF.

The chain is built from TRBV6-1 and TRBJ1-4; D perhaps matches TRBD1 (5 bases). The CDR3 loop spans 17 amino acids. V shed 6 bases and J shed 4 bases, with 21 bases lying between them. The germline V gene encodes CDR1 MNHNS and CDR2 SASEGT. The CDR3 protein is CASSQTLSGTVNEKLFF. DNA of the CDR3: TGTGCCAGCAGCCAAACCTTGTCCGGGACGGTTAATGAAAAACTGTTTTTT.

The J gene is TRBJ2-1, the V gene TRBV6-1, with D maybe TRBD2 (6 bases). V lost 4 bases, J lost 7 bases, and 20 bases lay in between. In germline, CDR1 is MNHNS, CDR2 SASEGT. The CDR3 has 16 residues. CDR3 loop: CASSAISGVGSNEQFF. In DNA form, the CDR3 reads TGTGCCAGCAGTGCCATATCGGGAGTGGGCTCGAATGAGCAGTTCTTC.

This chain uses TRBV7-8 with TRBJ2-7; TRBD1 agrees at 10 bases. The CDR3 has 13 residues. V shed 7 bases and J 7 bases; nucleotides not matched to a gene: 7. In germline, CDR1 is SGHVS, CDR2 FQNEAQ. For the CDR3, the DNA is TGTGCCAGCAAAAGGGACAGGGGATTGGAGCAGTACTTC. It codes for CASKRDRGLEQYF.

This clonotype has a handful of counts. The gene calls are TRBV18 and TRBJ1-6; D gene unclear. The V gene's germline CDR1 is KGHSH and CDR2 LQKENI. This CDR3 has 14 amino acids. Trimming took off 2 bases at V and 9 bases at J, with 11 bases between the two ends. CDR3 protein: CASSPGRVSSPLHF. CDR3 DNA: TGTGCCAGCTCACCAGGACGGGTCAGTTCACCCCTCCACTTT.

This chain connects TRBV10-3 to TRBJ2-2; TRBD2 matches 8 bases. The germline CDR1 and CDR2 sequences are ENHRY and SYGVKD. The CDR3 runs to 18 residues. Trimming took 1 base from V and 1 from J; bases not matched to a gene: 8. CDR3 coding DNA: TGTGCCATCAGTGAGTGGACTGCGGGGGGCCTGAACACCGGGGAGCTGTTTTTT. Residues: CAISEWTAGGLNTGELFF.

This clonotype has more than one count but fewer than ten. CDR3 bases: TGTGCCATCAGTGAGCCGGACAGGGGGGACCACGAGCAGTACTTC. Amino acid sequence: CAISEPDRGDHEQYF. The rearrangement links TRBV10-3 to TRBJ2-7, with TRBD1 identical over 10 bases. The ends lost 2 bases at V and 5 bases at J; junction bases unmatched: 6. The V gene's germline CDR1 is ENHRY and CDR2 SYGVKD. CDR3 length: 15 residues.

This clonotype has more than one count but fewer than ten. The rearrangement joins TRBV24-1 to TRBJ1-1; TRBD1 matches at 7 bases. The CDR3 is 13 residues long. Germline CDR1 is KGHDR and CDR2 is SFDVKD. Germline trimming cut 7 bases from V and 2 bases from J; bases unmatched to any gene: 3. CDR3 region: CATRTGSNTEAFF. CDR3 nucleotides: TGTGCCACCAGGACAGGGAGTAACACTGAAGCTTTCTTT.

Many counts were recorded for this clonotype. This chain links TRBV4-1 with TRBJ2-1; TRBD2 matches at 8 bases. Germline trimming cut 2 bases from V and 3 bases from J; bases unmatched to any gene: 3. CDR3 size: 15 residues. Germline V gene data show CDR1 as MGHRA and CDR2 as YSYEKL. Written as DNA, the CDR3 is TGCGCCAGCAGCCAAACGGGACTAGACTACAATGAGCAGTTCTTC. Its protein product is CASSQTGLDYNEQFF.

This clonotype has more than one count but fewer than ten. The rearrangement joins TRBV5-6 to TRBJ2-1; 7 bases are a match to TRBD1. Germline loops: CDR1 SGHDT, CDR2 YYEEEE. The length of the CDR3 is 14 residues. The ends lost 6 bases at V and 9 bases at J; junction bases unmatched: 12. The CDR3 DNA follows: TGTGCCAGCATGCGACAGGGTGGTATGGTTGAGCAGTTCTTC. Translation gives CASMRQGGMVEQFF.

Remarks on this clonotype: A much bigger clone sits one base away, suggesting this may be a read error. The V gene is TRBV4-1, the J gene TRBJ1-2, with D possibly matching TRBD1 (6 bases). The CDR3 extends over 14 amino acids. V dropped 1 base and J dropped 7 bases, with 13 bases sitting between them. Germline V gene sequence: CDR1 MGHRA, CDR2 YSYEKL. CDR3 nucleotides: TGCGCCAGCAGCCAAGCCCCCGAGACAGGTGGCTACACCTTC. Protein: CASSQAPETGGYTF.

This clonotype appeared once. The gene calls are TRBV20-1 and TRBJ2-5; a possible D gene is TRBD1 (6 bases). Germline V lookup: CDR1 DFQATT, CDR2 SNEGSKA (reference sequence). This CDR3 has 13 amino acids. V lost 6 bases, J lost 2 bases, and 13 bases lay in between. The CDR3 loop is CSAPKGEQETQYF. As DNA, the CDR3 is TGCAGTGCCCCCAAGGGGGAGCAAGAGACCCAGTACTTC.

This clonotype was observed many times. The chain is built from TRBV25-1 and TRBJ1-2, with TRBD1 identical over 9 bases. Germline CDR1 and CDR2: MGHDK and SYGVNS. V lost 7 bases to trimming and J lost 7 bases; unmatched junction nucleotides: 7. This CDR3 comprises 13 residues. CDR3 DNA sequence: TGTGCCAGCAAGCCGGGACAGGGATTTGGCTACACCTTC. It encodes CASKPGQGFGYTF.

This chain joins TRBV7-9 and TRBJ2-1, with 8 bases that match TRBD1. CDR3 size: 15 residues. The ends lost 6 bases at V and 7 bases at J; junction bases unmatched: 11. CDR1 SEHNR and CDR2 FQNEAQ come from the germline V gene (reference sequence). The CDR3 bases are TGTGCCAGCAGTAACCGGGACAGGCACAGGAATGAGCAGTTCTTC. Amino acid sequence: CASSNRDRHRNEQFF.

This clonotype was detected many times. The gene calls are TRBV5-1 and TRBJ2-5; a possible D gene is TRBD1 (5 bases). The better agreement between TRBJ2-7 and the DNA end casts doubt on the J call. The CDR3 is 14 amino acids. CDR1 SGHRS and CDR2 YFSETQ come from the germline V gene. The CDR3, as DNA: TGCGCCAGCAGCTTGGCAGGGTTCCCCTACGAGCAGTACTTC. Its protein is CASSLAGFPYEQYF.

This clonotype has just a few counts. The chain joins TRBV28 to TRBJ1-5; D is unresolved. This CDR3 comprises 15 residues. In germline, CDR1 is MDHEN, CDR2 SYDVKM. V lost 6 bases to trimming and J lost 4 bases, with 16 bases between them. CDR3 region: CASRDQARANQPQHF. The CDR3 nucleotides are TGTGCCAGCAGAGACCAAGCAAGAGCAAATCAGCCCCAGCATTTT. Filled out from reference TRBV28 and TRBJ1-5, the complete variable domain reads DVKVTQSSRYLVKRTGEKVFLECVQDMDHENMFWYRQDPGLGLRLIYFSYDVKMKEKGDIPEGYSVSREKKERFSLILESASTNQTSMYLCASRDQARANQPQHFGDGTRLSIL.

Concerning this clonotype: Sequence at one end of the junction differs from germline and may be a read error. The chain combines TRBV3-1 with TRBJ2-1, with D possibly TRBD2 on 5 matching bases. The CDR3 is 12 amino acids. Germline CDR1 and CDR2: LGHDT and YNNKEL (reference sequence). DNA of the CDR3: TGTGCCCGCAGCCAACTAGTTTCTGAGCAGTTCTTC. Translating it yields CARSQLVSEQFF.

The sample holds a few counts of this clonotype. The chain recombines TRBV20-1 with TRBJ2-7; possibly TRBD1 or TRBD2 for D (5 bases each). V dropped 5 bases and J dropped 4 bases, with 12 bases sitting between them. Germline CDR1 is DFQATT and CDR2 is SNEGSKA (reference sequence). This CDR3 contains 12 residues. CDR3 loop: CSARRDGYEQYF. CDR3 in DNA: TGCAGTGCTCGAAGGGACGGTTACGAGCAGTACTTC.

The J gene is TRBJ1-4, the V gene TRBV18; 7 bases agree with TRBD1. CDR1 and CDR2 from the germline V gene are KGHSH and LQKENI. V lost 8 bases and J lost 8; bases outside the gene matches: 8. The CDR3 covers 13 residues. This CDR3 reads CASALGQNEKLFF. CDR3 in DNA: TGTGCCAGCGCATTGGGACAGAACGAAAAACTGTTTTTT.

This clonotype was detected many times. This chain uses TRBV11-2 with TRBJ2-7; 7 nucleotides line up with TRBD2. The length of the CDR3 is 14 residues. The germline V gene has CDR1 SGHAT and CDR2 FQNNGV. The V segment lost 5 bases and the J segment 5 bases; nucleotides outside the gene matches: 9. The CDR3 reads CASSATAGSNEQYF. Written as DNA, the CDR3 is TGTGCCAGCAGCGCGACAGCGGGGTCCAACGAGCAGTACTTC.

This clonotype has a handful of counts. The rearrangement uses TRBV11-2 and TRBJ2-3; 10 positions match TRBD1. From germline, CDR1 is SGHAT and CDR2 FQNNGV. This CDR3 is built from 16 residues. Unmatched junction bases numbered 9, after V lost 4 bases and J lost 5 bases. The CDR3 nucleotides are TGTGCCAGCAGCTCTGCGGGACAGGGGATCAGAGATACGCAGTATTTT. Protein product: CASSSAGQGIRDTQYF. Combining the CDR3 with reference TRBV11-2 and TRBJ2-3 gives the whole variable domain EAGVAQSPRYKIIEKRQSVAFWCNPISGHATLYWYQQILGQGPKLLIQFQNNGVVDDSQLPKDRFSAERLKGVDSTLKIQPAKLEDSAVYLCASSSAGQGIRDTQYFGPGTRLTVL.

This clonotype turned up a few times. This chain connects TRBV28 to TRBJ1-2; D remains unclear. The CDR3 is 15 residues long. The germline CDR1 and CDR2 sequences are MDHEN and SYDVKM. Trimming cost V 5 bases and J 0 bases, with 13 bases left between them. The CDR3 sequence: CASSAHWQPNYGYTF. DNA of the CDR3: TGTGCCAGCAGTGCCCATTGGCAGCCTAACTATGGCTACACCTTC.

This clonotype occurred a few times. The J gene is TRBJ1-1, the V gene TRBV28; D uncertain. CDR3 size: 13 residues. From germline, CDR1 is MDHEN and CDR2 SYDVKM. Trimming left V 7 bases short and J 2 bases short, with 11 bases between. CDR3 nucleotide sequence: TGTGCCAGCATCGTAAGGGCAAACACTGAAGCTTTCTTT. It encodes CASIVRANTEAFF.

This chain joins TRBV9 and TRBJ1-1, with a tentative D call TRBD1 (5 bases). CDR3 length: 13 amino acids. CDR1 is SGDLS, CDR2 YYNGEE, per germline. The V gene lost 4 bases and the J gene lost 8 bases, with 15 bases spanning the gap. In nucleotides, the CDR3 is TGTGCCAGCAGCTCGACCATGAGGGACGAAGCTTTCTTT. Protein: CASSSTMRDEAFF.

V gene TRBV9 combines with J gene TRBJ2-5; possibly TRBD1 or TRBD2 for D (5 bases each). CDR1 is SGDLS, CDR2 YYNGEE, per germline. The V end lost 5 bases, the J end lost 11 bases, and 22 bases lay between the germline ends. The CDR3 covers 14 residues. The chain's CDR3 is CASSVRQGPPLQYF. In nucleotides, the CDR3 is TGTGCCAGCAGTGTTCGTCAGGGACCCCCTTTACAGTACTTC. The full variable domain, completed using reference TRBV9 and TRBJ2-5, is DSGVTQTPKHLITATGQRVTLRCSPRSGDLSVYWYQQSLDQGLQFLIQYYNGEERAKGNILERFSAQQFPDLHSELNLSSLELGDSALYFCASSVRQGPPLQYFGPGTRLLVL.

This clonotype turned up a few times. The chain employs TRBV7-2 and TRBJ2-7; 9 nucleotides line up with TRBD1. TRBJ2-5 explains the end of the DNA better; the J call may be wrong. The CDR3 contains 17 residues. Germline V CDR1 and CDR2: SGHTA, FQGNSA. The CDR3 DNA is TGTGCCAGCAGCTTAGCGTCCGGGACAGGGAAACTAAAGACCCAGTACTTC. Protein sequence: CASSLASGTGKLKTQYF.

This sequence joins TRBV12-3 or TRBV12-4 and TRBJ1-1, with D possibly being TRBD1 (5 bases). Trimming removed 6 bases at V and 7 bases at J, with 15 bases between. CDR3 length equals 13 residues. CDR3 loop: CASSPAGGLEAFF. In nucleotides, the CDR3 is TGTGCCAGCAGCCCCGCGGGGGGTCTTGAAGCTTTCTTT.